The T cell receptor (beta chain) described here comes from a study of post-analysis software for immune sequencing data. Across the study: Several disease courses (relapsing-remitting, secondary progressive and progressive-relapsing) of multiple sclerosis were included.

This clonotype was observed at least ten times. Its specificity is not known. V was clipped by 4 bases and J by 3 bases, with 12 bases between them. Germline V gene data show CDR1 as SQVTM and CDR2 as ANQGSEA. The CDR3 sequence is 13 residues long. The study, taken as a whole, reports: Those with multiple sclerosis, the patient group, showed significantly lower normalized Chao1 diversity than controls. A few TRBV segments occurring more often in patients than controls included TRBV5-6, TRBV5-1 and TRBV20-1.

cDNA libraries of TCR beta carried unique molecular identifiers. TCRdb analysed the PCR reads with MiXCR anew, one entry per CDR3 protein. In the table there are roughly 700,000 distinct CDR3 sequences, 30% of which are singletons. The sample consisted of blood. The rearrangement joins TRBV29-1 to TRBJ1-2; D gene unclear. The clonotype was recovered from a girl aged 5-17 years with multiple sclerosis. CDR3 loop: CSVVGLTDYGYTF. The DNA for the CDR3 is TGCAGCGTTGTCGGCTTAACGGACTATGGCTACACCTTC.